This T cell receptor (beta chain) was recorded in a study of cytomegalovirus exposure and HLA in healthy donors. This clone was observed a few times. The PCR contained 60 Vbeta and 13 Jbeta primers. Repertoires were generated with immunoSEQ multiplex PCR, while TCRdb's copy carries only in-frame clones and drops some. The sample holds some 190,000 clones, more than 75% seen once. V was cut by 6 bases and J by 5 bases, with 10 bases left in between. The germline gives CDR1 LNHDA, CDR2 SQIVND (reference sequence). The CDR3 covers 12 residues. Sequencing was carried out using PBMCs. This chain links TRBV19 with TRBJ2-5, with a weak D call TRBD1 (5 bases). The clonotype was recovered from a woman aged 25 to 39 in good health and CMV-seropositive. CDR3 sequence: CASSSNRETQYF. The DNA of the CDR3 is TGTGCCAGTAGCTCCAACAGGGAGACCCAGTACTTC.